This T cell receptor (beta chain) comes out of a study of T cells in Graves' hyperthyroidism and ophthalmopathy. Graves' hyperthyroidism showing no ophthalmopathy progression within 18 months was considered stable. This clonotype was seen at least ten times. The investigators amplified TCR beta CDR3 regions from RNA transcripts. Initially, a first-round RT-PCR of the TCR CDR3 employed the HTBI primer set. TCRdb recomputed calls from the multiplex PCR reads with MiXCR, one row per CDR3 protein. The sample shows hundreds of thousands of distinct CDR3 sequences, around 16% of them seen only once. CDR3 length: 15 amino acids. Losses at the gene ends were 1 base for V and 2 bases for J; bases not matched to a gene: 3. Germline-derived CDR1 and CDR2 are SGHTA and FQGNSA.

The chain carries TRBV7-2 and TRBJ2-7; TRBD2 aligns across 9 bases. Sequencing was done on a sample of blood. This TCR was recovered from a woman in her twenties or thirties with Graves' hyperthyroidism. The CDR3 DNA sequence: TGTGCCAGCAGCTTAGTGGCGGGAGGGCCCTACGAGCAGTACTTC. Its protein product is CASSLVAGGPYEQYF.